This TCR beta chain was identified during a study of shared clonotypes between healthy human individuals. The study's findings and limits: Despite large depth, sorted-subset datasets appeared incompletely sequenced.

CDR3 length: 11 amino acids. Germline V gene lookup returns CDR1 SNHLY and CDR2 FYNNEI. The V end lost 7 bases, the J end lost 6 bases, and 10 bases lay between the germline ends. Of note for this clone: What it recognizes is unknown.

Terminally differentiated effector memory CD45RA+ cells were excluded from the naive CD8 cells, which were CD45RO-negative and positively selected for CCR7. Recent acute infections and vaccinations were absent in the healthy HIV-negative adult donors. Libraries were prepared by immunoSEQ multiplex PCR; TCRdb keeps only in-frame clonotypes and omits some of them. Of hundreds of thousands of clones in the sample, approximately 92% were seen once. The chain is built from TRBV2 and TRBJ2-7; perhaps TRBD1 as D (6 bases). The origin of this receptor is a man between 25 and 39 years old in good health. The sample was naive CD8+ T cells sorted from blood. The CDR3 nucleotides read TGTGCCAGCACAGGGGCGGGCGAGCAGTACTTC. This sequence encodes CASTGAGEQYF.